These 13 T cell receptor beta chains share one sample of origin, sequenced in a study of type 1 and type 2 diabetes patients. Genomic DNA was the PCR template. Multiplex PCR with 30 forward and 13 reverse primers amplified the TCR beta CDR3. One entry per CDR3 protein results from TCRdb running MiXCR on the multiplex PCR reads. Of fewer than 300,000 distinct CDR3 sequences detected, roughly 50% appear once; the ten largest clones hold around 13%. Sequenced material: peripheral blood mononuclear cells (PBMCs). The receptors stem from a man younger than 30 with type 2 diabetes.

The chain employs TRBV4-3 and TRBJ2-3; 9 bases fit TRBD2. The CDR3 length is 16 residues. Germline CDR1 LGHNA, CDR2 YSLEER. V shed 1 base, J shed 2 bases, and the junction held 4 bases outside the gene matches. CDR3 in DNA: TGCGCCAGCAGCCAAGGAGCGGGGGGCACCACAGATACGCAGTATTTT. Encoded protein: CASSQGAGGTTDTQYF.

This chain links TRBV7-3 with TRBJ1-1; D may be TRBD1 (5 bases). CDR1 and CDR2 from the germline V gene are SGHTA and FQGTGA. The CDR3 is made up of 14 amino acids. The germline V and J ends were trimmed by 2 bases and 7 bases, with 14 bases remaining between them. The CDR3 bases are TGTGCCAGCAGCTTAGGACGACAGTTCCATGAAGCTTTCTTT. Amino acid sequence: CASSLGRQFHEAFF.

The chain recombines TRBV28 with TRBJ2-7; possibly TRBD1 or TRBD2 for D (5 bases each). The CDR3 consists of 14 residues. The V end was cut by 10 bases, the J end by 0 bases, with 16 bases between. Germline V CDR1 and CDR2: MDHEN, SYDVKM. In nucleotides, the CDR3 is TGTGCCACCAAGAGGGGCGGTAACTCCTACGAGCAGTACTTC. Its protein is CATKRGGNSYEQYF. The full variable domain, with the rest looked up from reference TRBV28 and TRBJ2-7, is DVKVTQSSRYLVKRTGEKVFLECVQDMDHENMFWYRQDPGLGLRLIYFSYDVKMKEKGDIPEGYSVSREKKERFSLILESASTNQTSMYLCATKRGGNSYEQYFGPGTRLTVT.

The chain has TRBV6-4 and TRBJ1-6; TRBD1 might be the D (6 bases). The ends were cut back, 7 bases at V and 7 bases at J, with 20 bases in the middle. Germline-derived CDR1 and CDR2 are MRHNA and SNTAGT. This CDR3 is 16 amino acids long. The CDR3 region is CASIPSQGLGNSPLHF. The CDR3 coding sequence is TGTGCCAGCATTCCCTCACAGGGTTTAGGCAATTCACCCCTCCACTTT.

Remarks on this clonotype: This may come from a read error, since a much larger clone is one base off. This chain uses TRBV2 with TRBJ2-7; 8 bases match TRBD1. The CDR3 has 13 residues. Germline V CDR1 and CDR2: SNHLY, FYNNEI. CDR3 sequence: CASRPDRAYERYF. In nucleotides, the CDR3 is TGTGCCAGCAGGCCGGACAGGGCCTACGAGCGGTACTTC.

Comments on this clonotype: At one boundary the junction diverges from the germline segment, which might be a read error. The chain carries TRBV28 and TRBJ2-7; 9 bases line up with TRBD1. The CDR3 is made up of 14 amino acids. Looked up from germline, CDR1 is MDHEN and CDR2 is SYDVKM. Written as DNA, the CDR3 is TGTGCCACCAGTGAGACAGGGGGTAGCTACGAGCAGTACTTC. Amino acid sequence: CATSETGGSYEQYF.

V is TRBV6-1 and J is TRBJ1-5; 7 bases align to TRBD1. Per the germline V gene, CDR1 is MNHNS and CDR2 is SASEGT. CDR3 length equals 15 residues. Trimming took 4 bases from V and 4 from J; bases not matched to a gene: 7. This CDR3 is CASSAPGQLNQPQHF. CDR3 DNA: TGTGCCAGCAGTGCCCCGGGACAGCTTAATCAGCCCCAGCATTTT.

V gene TRBV12-3 or TRBV12-4 combines with J gene TRBJ2-1, with TRBD1 as a possible D gene (6 bases). The V end was cut by 3 bases, the J end by 4 bases, with 10 bases between. This CDR3 spans 14 amino acids. The CDR3 DNA reads TGTGCCAGCAGTTTTATGACAGGATACAATGAGCAGTTCTTC. Amino acid sequence: CASSFMTGYNEQFF.

The rearrangement uses TRBV5-6 and TRBJ2-1, with a weak D call TRBD1 (5 bases). Germline CDR1 reads SGHDT; CDR2 reads YYEEEE. Trimming removed 0 bases at V and 3 bases at J, with 10 bases between. The CDR3 is 15 residues long. For the CDR3, the DNA is TGTGCCAGCAGCTTGGGGCCAGGGAACTACAATGAGCAGTTCTTC. Its translation is CASSLGPGNYNEQFF. The whole variable domain, filled in from reference TRBV5-6 and TRBJ2-1, reads DAGVTQSPTHLIKTRGQQVTLRCSPKSGHDTVSWYQQALGQGPQFIFQYYEEEERQRGNFPDRFSGHQFPNYSSELNVNALLLGDSALYLCASSLGPGNYNEQFFGPGTRLTVL.

The chain combines TRBV2 with TRBJ2-7; D is undetermined. Germline assignment: CDR1 SNHLY and CDR2 FYNNEI. V was clipped by 7 bases and J by 2 bases, with 12 bases between them. This CDR3 has 13 residues. The CDR3 DNA reads as TGTGCCAGCACCAGGACCGTCGCCTACGAGCAGTACTTC. It is translated as CASTRTVAYEQYF.

This chain connects TRBV11-2 to TRBJ2-7; D is perhaps TRBD2 (7 bases). Trimming cost V 1 base and J 6 bases, with 22 bases left between them. There are 17 residues in the CDR3. The V gene's germline CDR1 is SGHAT and CDR2 FQNNGV. DNA for the CDR3: TGTGCCAGCAGCTTAGCCGCTTATGGGGGGGGGCCAGGCGAGCAGTACTTC. Amino acid sequence: CASSLAAYGGGPGEQYF.

This clonotype was observed a handful of times. The chain links TRBV19 to TRBJ2-7; tentative D call: TRBD1 (6 bases). Germline V CDR1 and CDR2: LNHDA, SQIVND (reference sequence). V was trimmed by 5 bases and J by 4 bases, leaving 15 bases between them. The CDR3 extends over 14 amino acids. This CDR3 is CASSAGTQPYEQYF. The CDR3 coding sequence is TGTGCCAGTAGTGCCGGGACACAGCCGTACGAGCAGTACTTC.

This sequence joins TRBV19 and TRBJ2-3, with D possibly being TRBD2 (5 bases). The CDR3 spans 17 residues. Germline values: CDR1 LNHDA, CDR2 SQIVND (reference sequence). Deletions cut 4 bases from V and 4 bases from J, with 21 bases between. CDR3 sequence reads: CASSTGLERASADTQYF. DNA for the CDR3: TGTGCCAGTAGTACCGGCCTGGAGAGGGCCTCAGCAGATACGCAGTATTTT. Together with reference TRBV19 and TRBJ2-3, the CDR3 gives the full variable domain: DGGITQSPKYLFRKEGQNVTLSCEQNLNHDAMYWYRQDPGQGLRLIYYSQIVNDFQKGDIAEGYSVSREKKESFPLTVTSAQKNPTAFYLCASSTGLERASADTQYFGPGTRLTVL.